Included here is one T cell receptor beta chain sequence, with context. Clones were sequenced by immunoSEQ multiplex PCR, and TCRdb holds only the in-frame ones, with some missing. The sample shows tens of thousands of clones, 95% to 98% of them seen only once. The data belong to a study of technical replicates of blood from a handful of donors. The CDR3 loop spans 18 amino acids. V was clipped by 4 bases and J by 2 bases; unmatched bases: 10. CDR1 SGHNT and CDR2 YYREEE come from the germline V gene (reference sequence). Sequences were obtained from T cells isolated from PBMCs. The receptor was isolated from a human donor in good health. The V gene is TRBV5-4, the J gene TRBJ2-2, with 11 bases lining up with TRBD2. The CDR3 is CASSKTAGLAVNTGELFF. CDR3 DNA: TGTGCCAGCAGCAAAACCGCGGGACTAGCGGTAAACACCGGGGAGCTGTTTTTT.